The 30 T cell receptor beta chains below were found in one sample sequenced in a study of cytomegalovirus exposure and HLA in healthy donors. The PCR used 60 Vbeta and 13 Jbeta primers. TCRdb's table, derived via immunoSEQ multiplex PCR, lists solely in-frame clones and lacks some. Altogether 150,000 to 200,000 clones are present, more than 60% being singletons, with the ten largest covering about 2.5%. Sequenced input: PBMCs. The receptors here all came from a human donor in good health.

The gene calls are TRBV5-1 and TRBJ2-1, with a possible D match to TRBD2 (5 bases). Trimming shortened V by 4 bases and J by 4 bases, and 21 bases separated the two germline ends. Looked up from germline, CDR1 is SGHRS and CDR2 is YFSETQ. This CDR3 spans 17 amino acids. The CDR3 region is CASSPEASSLSYNEQFF. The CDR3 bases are TGCGCCAGCAGCCCGGAGGCTAGTTCCTTAAGTTACAATGAGCAGTTCTTC.

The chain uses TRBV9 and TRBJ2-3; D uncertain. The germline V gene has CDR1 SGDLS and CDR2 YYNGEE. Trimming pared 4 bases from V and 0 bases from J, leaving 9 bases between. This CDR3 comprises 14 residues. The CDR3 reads CASSLASSTDTQYF. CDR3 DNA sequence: TGTGCCAGCAGCTTGGCTAGTAGCACAGATACGCAGTATTTT. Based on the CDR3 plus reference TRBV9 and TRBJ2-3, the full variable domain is DSGVTQTPKHLITATGQRVTLRCSPRSGDLSVYWYQQSLDQGLQFLIQYYNGEERAKGNILERFSAQQFPDLHSELNLSSLELGDSALYFCASSLASSTDTQYFGPGTRLTVL.

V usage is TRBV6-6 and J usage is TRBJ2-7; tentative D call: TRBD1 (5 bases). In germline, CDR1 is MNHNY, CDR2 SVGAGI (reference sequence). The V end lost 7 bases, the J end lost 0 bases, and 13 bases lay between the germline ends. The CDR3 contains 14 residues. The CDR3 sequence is CASTQDGHSYEQYF. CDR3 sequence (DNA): TGTGCCAGCACCCAGGACGGACACTCCTACGAGCAGTACTTC.

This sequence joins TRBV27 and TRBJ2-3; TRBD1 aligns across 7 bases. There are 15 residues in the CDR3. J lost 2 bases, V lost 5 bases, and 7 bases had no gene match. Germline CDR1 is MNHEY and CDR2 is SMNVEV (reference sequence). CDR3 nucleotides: TGTGCCAGCAGTAGAGACAGGGCCCACACAGATACGCAGTATTTT. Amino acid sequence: CASSRDRAHTDTQYF.

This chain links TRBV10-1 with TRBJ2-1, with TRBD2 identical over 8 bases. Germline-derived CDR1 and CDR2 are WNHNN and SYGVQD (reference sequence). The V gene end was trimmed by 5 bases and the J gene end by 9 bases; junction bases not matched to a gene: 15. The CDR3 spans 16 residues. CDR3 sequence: CASSPNPGLVTGEQFF. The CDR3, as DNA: TGCGCCAGCAGTCCAAACCCGGGACTAGTCACGGGTGAGCAGTTCTTC.

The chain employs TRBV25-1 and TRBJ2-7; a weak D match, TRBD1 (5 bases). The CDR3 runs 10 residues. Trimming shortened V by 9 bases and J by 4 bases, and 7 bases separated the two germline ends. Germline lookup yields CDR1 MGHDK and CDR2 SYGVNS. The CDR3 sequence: CASRGYEQYF. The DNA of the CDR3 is TGTGCCAGTAGGGGATACGAGCAGTACTTC.

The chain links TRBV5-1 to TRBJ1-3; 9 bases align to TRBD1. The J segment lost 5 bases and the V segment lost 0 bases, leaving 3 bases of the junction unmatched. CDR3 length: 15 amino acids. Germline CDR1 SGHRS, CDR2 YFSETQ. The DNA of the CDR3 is TGCGCCAGCAGCTTGGCTGGGACAGGGCGAAACACCATATATTTT. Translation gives CASSLAGTGRNTIYF.

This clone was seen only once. This chain's CDR3 is CASSEQGADGNTIYF. The DNA of the CDR3 is TGTGCCAGCAGTGAACAGGGGGCGGATGGAAACACCATATATTTT. The chain employs TRBV25-1 and TRBJ1-3; 8 bases are a match to TRBD1. V gave up 2 bases and J gave up 3 bases; unmatched junction bases: 3. The length of the CDR3 is 15 residues. Germline lookup yields CDR1 MGHDK and CDR2 SYGVNS. The full variable domain, completed using reference TRBV25-1 and TRBJ1-3, is EADIYQTPRYLVIGTGKKITLECSQTMGHDKMYWYQQDPGMELHLIHYSYGVNSTEKGDLSSESTVSRIRTEHFPLTLESARPSHTSQYLCASSEQGADGNTIYFGEGSWLTVV.

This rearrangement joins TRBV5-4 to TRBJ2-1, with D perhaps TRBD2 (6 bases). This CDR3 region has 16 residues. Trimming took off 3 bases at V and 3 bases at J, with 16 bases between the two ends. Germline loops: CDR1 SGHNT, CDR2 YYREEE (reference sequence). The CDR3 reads CASSSDGAAGYNEQFF. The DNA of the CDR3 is TGTGCCAGCAGCTCGGACGGCGCAGCGGGCTACAATGAGCAGTTCTTC.

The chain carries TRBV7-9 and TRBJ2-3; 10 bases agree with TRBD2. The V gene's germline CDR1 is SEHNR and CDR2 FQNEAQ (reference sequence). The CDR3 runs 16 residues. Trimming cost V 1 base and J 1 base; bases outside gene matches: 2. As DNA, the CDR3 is TGTGCCAGCAGCTTAGACCTAGCGGGGGGCACAGATACGCAGTATTTT. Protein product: CASSLDLAGGTDTQYF.

This CDR3 is CAGGRGTYEQYF. In nucleotides, the CDR3 is TGTGCCGGCGGTAGGGGAACCTACGAGCAGTACTTC. The chain couples TRBV7-9 to TRBJ2-5, with a tentative D call TRBD1 (5 bases). The tail of the sequence fits TRBJ2-7 better, so the J call may be wrong. Germline CDR1 is SEHNR and CDR2 is FQNEAQ (reference sequence). The length of the CDR3 is 12 residues.

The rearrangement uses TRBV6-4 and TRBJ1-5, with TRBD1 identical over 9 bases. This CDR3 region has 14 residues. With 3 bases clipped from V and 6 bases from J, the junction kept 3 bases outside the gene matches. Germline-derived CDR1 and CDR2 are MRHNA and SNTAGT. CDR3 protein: CASSEDRGGQPQHF. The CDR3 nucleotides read TGTGCCAGCAGTGAGGACAGGGGAGGTCAGCCCCAGCATTTT.

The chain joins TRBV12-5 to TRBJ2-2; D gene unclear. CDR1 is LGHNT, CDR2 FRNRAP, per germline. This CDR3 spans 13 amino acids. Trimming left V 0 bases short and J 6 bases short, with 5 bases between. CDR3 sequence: CASGLVRSGELFF. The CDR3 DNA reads TGTGCTAGTGGTTTGGTGAGGTCCGGGGAGCTGTTTTTT.

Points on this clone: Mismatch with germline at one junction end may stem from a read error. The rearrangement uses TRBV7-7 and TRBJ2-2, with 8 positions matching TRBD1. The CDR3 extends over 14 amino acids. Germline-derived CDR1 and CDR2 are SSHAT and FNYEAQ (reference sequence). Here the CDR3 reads CASSSDRGTGELFF. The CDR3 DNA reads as TGTGCTAGCAGCTCAGACAGGGGAACCGGGGAGCTGTTTTTT.

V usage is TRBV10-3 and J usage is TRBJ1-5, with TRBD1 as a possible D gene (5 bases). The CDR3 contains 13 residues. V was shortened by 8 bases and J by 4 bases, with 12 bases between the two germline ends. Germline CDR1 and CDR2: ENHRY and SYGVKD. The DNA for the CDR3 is TGTGCCATCCGACAGACGGAGAATCAGCCCCAGCATTTT. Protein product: CAIRQTENQPQHF.

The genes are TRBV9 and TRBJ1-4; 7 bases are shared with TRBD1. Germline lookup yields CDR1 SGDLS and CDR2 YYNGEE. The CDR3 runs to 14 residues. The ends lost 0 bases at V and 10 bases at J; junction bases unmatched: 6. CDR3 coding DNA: TGTGCCAGCAGCGTAGCCTACAGGGGCGGAAAACTGTTTTTT. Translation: CASSVAYRGGKLFF.

CDR3 coding DNA: TGCAGCGTTGCGGTGCGGCGGCTTCAAGGAGATACGCAGTATTTT. It is translated as CSVAVRRLQGDTQYF. The J gene is TRBJ2-3, the V gene TRBV29-1; D remains ambiguous. CDR3 size: 15 residues. Deletions cut 4 bases from V and 5 bases from J, with 19 bases between. From germline, CDR1 is SQVTM and CDR2 ANQGSEA.

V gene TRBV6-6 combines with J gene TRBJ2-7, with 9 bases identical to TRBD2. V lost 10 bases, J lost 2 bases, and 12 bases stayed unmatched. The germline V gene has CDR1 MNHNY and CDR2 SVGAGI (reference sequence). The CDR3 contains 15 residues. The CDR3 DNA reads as TGTGCCACCACCGGGGCGGGGGGGTACCCCTACGAGCAGTACTTC. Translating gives CATTGAGGYPYEQYF.

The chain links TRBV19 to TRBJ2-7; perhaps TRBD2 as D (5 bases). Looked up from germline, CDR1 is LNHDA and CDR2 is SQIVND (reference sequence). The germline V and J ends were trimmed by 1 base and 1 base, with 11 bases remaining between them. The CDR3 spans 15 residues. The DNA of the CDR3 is TGTGCCAGTAGTATAGTTCGGGATACTTCCTACGAGCAGTACTTC. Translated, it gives CASSIVRDTSYEQYF.

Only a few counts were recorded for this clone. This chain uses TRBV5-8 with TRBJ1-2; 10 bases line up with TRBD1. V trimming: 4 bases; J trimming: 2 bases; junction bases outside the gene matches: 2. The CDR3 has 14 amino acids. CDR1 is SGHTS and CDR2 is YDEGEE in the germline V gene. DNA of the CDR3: TGTGCCAGCAGCGAGGACAGGGGGAACTATGGCTACACCTTC. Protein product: CASSEDRGNYGYTF.

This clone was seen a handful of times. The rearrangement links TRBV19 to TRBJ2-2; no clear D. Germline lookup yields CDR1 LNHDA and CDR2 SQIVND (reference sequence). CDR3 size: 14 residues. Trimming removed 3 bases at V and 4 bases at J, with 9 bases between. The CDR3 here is CASSISALTGELFF. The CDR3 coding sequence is TGTGCCAGTAGTATCAGCGCACTCACCGGGGAGCTGTTTTTT.

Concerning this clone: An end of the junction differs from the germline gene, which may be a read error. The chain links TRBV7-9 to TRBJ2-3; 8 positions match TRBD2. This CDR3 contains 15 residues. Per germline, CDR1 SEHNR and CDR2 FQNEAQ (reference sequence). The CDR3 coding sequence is TGTTCCAGCAGCTCAGGGACTAGGAGCACAGATACGCAGTATTTT. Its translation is CSSSSGTRSTDTQYF.

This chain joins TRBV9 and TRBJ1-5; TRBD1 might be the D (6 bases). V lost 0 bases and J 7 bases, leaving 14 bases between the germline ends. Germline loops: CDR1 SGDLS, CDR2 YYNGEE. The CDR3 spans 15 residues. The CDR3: CASSVVGGPGQPQHF. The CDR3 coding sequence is TGTGCCAGCAGCGTAGTCGGGGGGCCGGGGCAGCCCCAGCATTTT. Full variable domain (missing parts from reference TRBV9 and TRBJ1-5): DSGVTQTPKHLITATGQRVTLRCSPRSGDLSVYWYQQSLDQGLQFLIQYYNGEERAKGNILERFSAQQFPDLHSELNLSSLELGDSALYFCASSVVGGPGQPQHFGDGTRLSIL.

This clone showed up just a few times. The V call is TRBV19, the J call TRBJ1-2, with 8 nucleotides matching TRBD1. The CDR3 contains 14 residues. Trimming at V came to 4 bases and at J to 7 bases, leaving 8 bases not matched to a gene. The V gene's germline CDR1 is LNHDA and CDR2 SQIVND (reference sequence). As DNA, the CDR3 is TGTGCCAGTAGTAAGACAGGGGATAGTGGTGGCTACACCTTC. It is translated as CASSKTGDSGGYTF.

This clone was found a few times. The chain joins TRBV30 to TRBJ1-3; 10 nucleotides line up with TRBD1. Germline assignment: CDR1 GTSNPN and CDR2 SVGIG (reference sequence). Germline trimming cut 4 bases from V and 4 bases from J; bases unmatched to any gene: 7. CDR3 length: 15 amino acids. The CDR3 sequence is CAWTATGGAGNTIYF. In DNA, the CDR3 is TGTGCCTGGACCGCGACAGGGGGCGCGGGAAACACCATATATTTT.

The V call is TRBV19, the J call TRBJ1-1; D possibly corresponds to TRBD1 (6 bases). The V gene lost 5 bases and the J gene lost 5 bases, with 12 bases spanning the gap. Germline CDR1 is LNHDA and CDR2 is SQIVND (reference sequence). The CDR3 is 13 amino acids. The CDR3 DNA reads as TGTGCCAGTAGTGTACACAGGGAGACTGAAGCTTTCTTT. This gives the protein CASSVHRETEAFF.

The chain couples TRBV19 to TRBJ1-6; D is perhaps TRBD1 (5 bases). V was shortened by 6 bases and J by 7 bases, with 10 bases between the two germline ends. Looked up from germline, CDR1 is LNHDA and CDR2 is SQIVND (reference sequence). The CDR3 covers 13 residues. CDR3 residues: CASRPRGNSPLHF. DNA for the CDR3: TGTGCCAGTAGACCGCGGGGGAATTCACCCCTCCACTTT.

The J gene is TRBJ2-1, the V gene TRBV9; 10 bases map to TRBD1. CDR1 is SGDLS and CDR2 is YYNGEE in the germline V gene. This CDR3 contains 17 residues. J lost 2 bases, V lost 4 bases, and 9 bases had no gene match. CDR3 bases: TGTGCCAGCAGCAGCCTCTTGGGACAGGGGACCTACAATGAGCAGTTCTTC. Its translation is CASSSLLGQGTYNEQFF.

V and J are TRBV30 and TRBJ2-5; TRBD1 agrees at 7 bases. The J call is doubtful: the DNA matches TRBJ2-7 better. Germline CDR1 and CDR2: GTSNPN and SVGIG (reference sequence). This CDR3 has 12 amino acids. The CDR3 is CAGKDRHYEQYF. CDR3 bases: TGTGCCGGTAAGGACAGGCACTACGAGCAGTACTTC.

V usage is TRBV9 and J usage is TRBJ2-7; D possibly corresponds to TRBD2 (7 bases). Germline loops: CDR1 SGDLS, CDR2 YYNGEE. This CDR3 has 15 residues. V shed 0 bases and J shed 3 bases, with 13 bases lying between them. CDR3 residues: CASSVGEGVYYEQYF. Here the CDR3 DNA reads TGTGCCAGCAGCGTAGGGGAGGGGGTCTACTACGAGCAGTACTTC. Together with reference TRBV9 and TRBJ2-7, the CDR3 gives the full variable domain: DSGVTQTPKHLITATGQRVTLRCSPRSGDLSVYWYQQSLDQGLQFLIQYYNGEERAKGNILERFSAQQFPDLHSELNLSSLELGDSALYFCASSVGEGVYYEQYFGPGTRLTVT.